The clone carrying this T cell receptor (beta chain) was detected many times. Its antigen is not identified. V trimming: 2 bases; J trimming: 7 bases; junction bases outside the gene matches: 5. The germline V gene has CDR1 LGHDT and CDR2 YNNKEL (reference sequence). The length of the CDR3 is 15 residues. The sample is drawn from a study of Graves' ophthalmopathy and Graves' hyperthyroidism. General study points: At around 70% sensitivity and approximately 78% specificity, the model predicted progression of the ophthalmopathy.

RNA transcripts served as template for amplifying TCR beta CDR3 sequences. An initial RT-PCR round employing HTBI primers preceded a second-round multiplex PCR. TCRdb recomputed calls from the multiplex PCR reads with MiXCR, one row per CDR3 protein. The profile shows 23,000 or so distinct CDR3 sequences, about half of them singletons. Ophthalmopathy not arising within 18 months of follow-up defined hyperthyroidism as stable. Physicians reached a diagnosis by relying on clinical symptoms, serum thyroxine, TRAb, thyroid ultrasound and orbital computed tomography. The J gene is TRBJ2-1, the V gene TRBV3-1; 10 nucleotides line up with TRBD2. The clonotype was recovered from an adult woman with stable Graves' hyperthyroidism. Sequencing used peripheral blood. The CDR3 DNA is TGTGCCAGCAGCCAAACTAGCGGGAATAGGAATGAGCAGTTCTTC. Its protein is CASSQTSGNRNEQFF.